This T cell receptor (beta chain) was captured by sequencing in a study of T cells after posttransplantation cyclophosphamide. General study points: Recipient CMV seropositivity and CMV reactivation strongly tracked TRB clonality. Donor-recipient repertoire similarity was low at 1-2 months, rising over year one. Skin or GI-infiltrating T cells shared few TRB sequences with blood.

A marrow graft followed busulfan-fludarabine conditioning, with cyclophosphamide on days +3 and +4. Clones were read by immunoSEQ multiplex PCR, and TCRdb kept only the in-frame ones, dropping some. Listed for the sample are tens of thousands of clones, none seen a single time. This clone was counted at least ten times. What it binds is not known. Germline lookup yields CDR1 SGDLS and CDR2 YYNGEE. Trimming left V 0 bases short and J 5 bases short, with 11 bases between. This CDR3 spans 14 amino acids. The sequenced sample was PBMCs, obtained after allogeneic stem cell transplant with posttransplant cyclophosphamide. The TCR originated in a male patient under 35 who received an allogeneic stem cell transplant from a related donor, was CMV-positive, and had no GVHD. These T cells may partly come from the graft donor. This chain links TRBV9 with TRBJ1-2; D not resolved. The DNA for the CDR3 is TGTGCCAGCAGCGTAGACCTTTCAGGTTATGGCTACACCTTC. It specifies CASSVDLSGYGYTF.